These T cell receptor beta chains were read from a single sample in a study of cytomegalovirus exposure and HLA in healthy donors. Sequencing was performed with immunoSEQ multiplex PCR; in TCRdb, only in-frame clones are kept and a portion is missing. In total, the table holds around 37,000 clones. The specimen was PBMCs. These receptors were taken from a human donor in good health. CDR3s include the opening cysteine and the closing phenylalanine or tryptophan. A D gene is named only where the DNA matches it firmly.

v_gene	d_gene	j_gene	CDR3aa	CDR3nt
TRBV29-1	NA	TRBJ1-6	CSVGTGTGSSPLHF	NA
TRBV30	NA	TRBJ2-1	CAWSVSGLSSYNEQFF	TGTGCCTGGAGTGTAAGTGGGCTCTCTTCCTACAATGAGCAGTTCTTC
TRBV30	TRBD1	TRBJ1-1	CAWSVLAGGWAFF	TGTGCCTGGAGTGTATTAGCAGGGGGCTGGGCTTTCTTT
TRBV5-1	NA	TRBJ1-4	CASSFSTTNEKLFF	TGCGCCAGCAGCTTCTCTACAACTAATGAAAAACTGTTTTTT
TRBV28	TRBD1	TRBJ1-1	CASSPSGTGSTEAFF	TGTGCCAGCAGTCCTTCCGGGACAGGGAGCACTGAAGCTTTCTTT
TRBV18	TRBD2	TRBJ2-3	CASSPPTSPRTDTQYF	TGTGCCAGCTCACCTCCGACTAGCCCTCGCACAGATACGCAGTATTTT
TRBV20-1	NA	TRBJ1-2	CSTRRGNGYTF	TGCAGTACTAGAAGGGGCAATGGCTACACCTTC
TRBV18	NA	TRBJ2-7	CASSRADGSYEQYF	TGTGCCAGCTCACGGGCAGATGGCTCCTACGAGCAGTACTTC
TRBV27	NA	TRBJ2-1	CAIFTFPISDNEQFF	TGTGCCATCTTCACTTTTCCAATATCCGACAATGAGCAGTTCTTC
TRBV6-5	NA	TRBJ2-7	CASSPRARASYEQYF	TGTGCCAGCAGTCCCCGTGCGAGGGCTTCCTACGAGCAGTACTTC
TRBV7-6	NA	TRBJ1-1	CASSSSEVNTEAFF	TGTGCCAGCAGCTCCTCAGAGGTAAACACTGAAGCTTTCTTT
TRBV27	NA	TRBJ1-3	CASSAGRNTIYF	TGTGCCAGCTCCGCAGGGAGGAACACCATATATTTT
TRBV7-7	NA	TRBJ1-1	CASSLGQNTEAFF	TGTGCTAGCAGCTTGGGGCAGAACACTGAAGCTTTCTTT
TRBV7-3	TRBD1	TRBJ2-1	CASSSRTGNNEQFF	TGTGCCAGCAGCTCCCGGACAGGGAACAATGAGCAGTTCTTC
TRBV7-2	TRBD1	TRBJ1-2	CASSPRQGDYGYTF	TGTGCCAGCAGCCCACGACAGGGGGACTATGGCTACACCTTC
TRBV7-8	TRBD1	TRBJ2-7	CASSFTGTGPTYEQYF	TGTGCCAGCAGCTTCACCGGGACAGGGCCAACCTACGAGCAGTACTTC
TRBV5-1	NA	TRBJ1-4	CASSSDITNEKLFF	TGCGCCAGCAGCTCCGACATAACTAATGAAAAACTGTTTTTT
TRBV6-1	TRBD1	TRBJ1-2	CASRIIGTAIYGYTF	TGTGCCAGCAGAATAATAGGGACAGCGATCTATGGCTACACCTTC
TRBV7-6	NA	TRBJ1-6	CASSPSEAGSNSPLHF	TGTGCCAGCAGCCCTAGTGAGGCTGGTAGTAATTCACCCCTCCACTTT
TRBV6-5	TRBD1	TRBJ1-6	CASSYGQGNNSPLHF	TGTGCCAGCAGTTACGGACAGGGGAATAATTCACCCCTCCACTTT
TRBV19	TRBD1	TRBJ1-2	CASSRADREGVYGYTF	TGTGCCAGTAGCCGCGCCGACAGGGAAGGAGTCTATGGCTACACCTTC
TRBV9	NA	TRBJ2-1	CASSVSTGRNEQFF	TGTGCCAGCAGCGTATCGACAGGGAGGAATGAGCAGTTCTTC